The T cell receptor beta chain described here comes from a study of cytomegalovirus exposure and HLA in healthy donors. This PCR relied on a set of 60 Vbeta primers and 13 Jbeta primers. Assay used: immunoSEQ multiplex PCR; TCRdb lists only in-frame clones, some missing. The table records 90,000 to 120,000 clones, 60% to 80% of them present only once. This TCR was sampled from a man aged 45-60 years in good health and CMV-seropositive. Sequencing used PBMCs.

This CDR3 is CASSPSRDRDGEKLFF. The CDR3, as DNA: TGTGCCAGCAGCCCGAGCCGGGACAGGGATGGTGAAAAACTGTTTTTT. The chain couples TRBV11-2 to TRBJ1-4; 9 bases agree with TRBD1. Germline V gene sequence: CDR1 SGHAT, CDR2 FQNNGV. Losses at the gene ends were 5 bases for V and 7 bases for J; bases not matched to a gene: 11. The CDR3 consists of 16 residues. The full variable domain, in which reference TRBV11-2 and TRBJ1-4 provide the parts outside the CDR3, is EAGVAQSPRYKIIEKRQSVAFWCNPISGHATLYWYQQILGQGPKLLIQFQNNGVVDDSQLPKDRFSAERLKGVDSTLKIQPAKLEDSAVYLCASSPSRDRDGEKLFFGSGTQLSVL.